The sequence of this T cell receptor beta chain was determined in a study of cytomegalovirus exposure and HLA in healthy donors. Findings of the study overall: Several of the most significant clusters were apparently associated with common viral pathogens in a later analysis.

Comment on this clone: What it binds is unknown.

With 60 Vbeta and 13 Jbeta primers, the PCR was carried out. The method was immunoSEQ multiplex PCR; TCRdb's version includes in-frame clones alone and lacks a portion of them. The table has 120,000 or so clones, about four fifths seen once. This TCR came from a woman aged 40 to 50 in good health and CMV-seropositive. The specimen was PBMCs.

The CDR3 region is CASYPGTANTGELFF. CDR3 DNA: TGCGCCAGCTACCCCGGGACTGCGAACACCGGGGAGCTGTTTTTT. The chain employs TRBV5-1 and TRBJ2-2; D is perhaps TRBD2 (6 bases). Germline CDR1 SGHRS, CDR2 YFSETQ. The length of the CDR3 is 15 residues. V lost 7 bases and J 0 bases, leaving 13 bases between the germline ends.